This T cell receptor beta chain came from a study of PD-1 blockade in classical Hodgkin lymphoma (dated by TCRdb to the early 2020s). About the investigation overall: Nivolumab dosing was 3 mg/kg intravenously every 2 weeks, continuing until either disease progression or unacceptable toxicity. The study used TCR beta sequencing and CyTOF to define a peripheral blood immune signature of response to PD-1 blockade in classical Hodgkin lymphoma. Results and caveats for the whole study, not just this receptor: Newly diagnosed patients were reported to have lower baseline TCR diversity than healthy donors, and relapsed/refractory patients were reported to have lower baseline TCR diversity still. CD4+ but not CD8+ TCR diversity rose significantly by C4D1 (p=0.0027 vs p=0.16), most apparent in complete responders (p=0.02). Lower diversity was observed in patients in whom nivolumab was started less than 1 year after ASCT, and these patients were excluded from later analyses so that confounding by immune reconstitution would be avoided. Trial patients with a complete response had baseline diversity similar to that of newly diagnosed patients, while partial responders and progressors had significantly lower diversity. Only a single clinical trial cohort was studied, and what caused the repertoire differences, possibly disease activity or prior therapy, remained undefined.

The label giving this sample's time point can be read as: cycle 4 day 1 (C4D1), after around six weeks of nivolumab. Every trial patient had relapsed following autologous stem cell transplantation, and prior brentuximab vedotin exposure was what differed among cohorts A, B and C. The trial cohort was composed of 56 patients with relapsed/refractory classical Hodgkin lymphoma, for whom complete response, partial response or progressive disease was recorded as best overall response. Trial patients were treated with single-agent nivolumab in the multi-cohort phase II CheckMate 205 trial. Best overall response was determined by an independent review committee according to the 2007 International Working Group response criteria. Trial PBMCs were collected just before the start of nivolumab (C1D1) and during therapy at cycle 2 day 1 and cycle 4 day 1. Peripheral blood was collected in 8 mL Vacutainer Cell Preparation Tubes, from which PBMCs were isolated by centrifugation and then cryopreserved.

Genomic DNA was isolated using the Qiagen DNeasy kit from unsorted PBMCs as well as from negatively selected CD4+ and CD8+ fractions. Amplification of TCR beta CDR3 regions was done by immunoSEQ multiplex PCR with primers that anneal to V and J segments. A synthetic immune receptor repertoire was used to minimize amplification bias, and remaining bias was computationally removed after sequencing. The original methods were these. Repertoire diversity was quantified as the Shannon entropy index using custom Python scripts. Unsorted, CD4+ and CD8+ repertoires were analyzed separately, except for combined analyses in which CD4+ and CD8+ sequences were merged in silico. A clone counted as expanded when the clone's frequency after treatment rose at least 2-fold relative to C1D1, and clones undetected at baseline were given a pseudocount of 0.5. Clones with 0 or 1 copy at C1D1 were classified as singleton clones, and clones with 2 or more copies were classified as non-singleton clones. By matching protein sequences in sorted samples from the same patient, clones expanded in unsorted samples were annotated as CD4+, CD8+ or unknown. Diversity changes from C1D1 to C4D1 were tested in paired samples using Wilcoxon tests. TCRdb provides this immuneACCESS table in a form limited to in-frame rearrangements. Some clones are lacking; in checked studies, under half of them reflect an unresolved V gene, and why the rest are absent is not known. The V and J calls and clone size come from that table; D and trimming were worked out from the DNA. Here the sample has approximately 22,000 clones; around 70% occur a single time. The top ten constitute about 19% of the sample.

CDR1 and CDR2 are drawn from the germline V gene: MDHEN, SYDVKM. V is pruned by 3 bases and J by 12 bases, leaving 10 bases of the junction without a gene match. The CDR3 numbers 16 residues from cysteine through phenylalanine. Only the CDR3 region is kept as DNA, spanning 48 bases read in frame from base 1. With regard to this clone: Its antigen specificity is not known. Within one base of it there is no much larger clone, and no base qualities were kept.

This TCR was sampled from a human donor with classical Hodgkin lymphoma. The rearranged segments are TRBV28 and TRBJ2-1; 14 bases in the middle match TRBD2. This specimen consisted of peripheral blood mononuclear cells (PBMCs), obtained before the fourth cycle of nivolumab. The DNA sequence follows: TGTGCCAGCAGTTTTCCGGGGACTAGCGGGAGAATTGGGCAGTTCTTC. Its protein is CASSFPGTSGRIGQFF.